Below are 19 T cell receptor beta chains sequenced from a single sample in a study of blood T cell repertoires in COVID-19. This table comes from immunoSEQ multiplex PCR, and its TCRdb copy is limited to in-frame clones, with some not included. The top ten hold nearly 6.5% of the sample, which has roughly 340,000 clones, 75% to 90% seen once. Sequenced input: peripheral blood. These receptor sequences come from a woman aged 45-60 years with COVID-19, enrolled during active disease.

The chain couples TRBV5-6 to TRBJ1-1, with TRBD1 matching 10 bases. V was pared by 3 bases and J by 4 bases, with 3 bases of the junction left unmatched. The CDR3 has 14 amino acids. Germline V gives CDR1 SGHDT, CDR2 YYEEEE. Written as DNA, the CDR3 is TGTGCCAGCAGCTCGAGGACAGGGGGCACTGAAGCTTTCTTT. Its translation is CASSSRTGGTEAFF.

The V call is TRBV18, the J call TRBJ1-6, with 8 bases fitting TRBD1. The CDR3 totals 14 residues. Germline lookup yields CDR1 KGHSH and CDR2 LQKENI. Losses at the gene ends were 2 bases for V and 10 bases for J; bases not matched to a gene: 4. The CDR3 DNA is TGTGCCAGCTCACCAGGACAGGGCCAATCACCCCTCCACTTT. Its translation: CASSPGQGQSPLHF. Variable domain in full (rest from reference TRBV18 and TRBJ1-6): NAGVMQNPRHLVRRRGQEARLRCSPMKGHSHVYWYRQLPEEGLKFMVYLQKENIIDESGMPKERFSAEFPKEGPSILRIQQVVRGDSAAYFCASSPGQGQSPLHFGNGTRLTVT.

The rearrangement links TRBV6-5 to TRBJ2-7, with 12 positions matching TRBD2. The V gene end was trimmed by 0 bases and the J gene end by 4 bases; junction bases not matched to a gene: 1. Germline CDR1 MNHEY, CDR2 SVGAGI. This CDR3 contains 15 residues. CDR3 bases: TGTGCCAGCAGTTACTCGACTAGCGGGAGATACGAGCAGTACTTC. Amino acid sequence: CASSYSTSGRYEQYF.

The CDR3 DNA sequence: TGTGCCAGCAGCTTAGGTATACTTTCTGGAAACACCATATATTTT. It specifies CASSLGILSGNTIYF. The rearrangement uses TRBV11-2 and TRBJ1-3; D gene unclear. Looked up from germline, CDR1 is SGHAT and CDR2 is FQNNGV. V was cut by 1 base and J by 1 base, with 8 bases left in between. The CDR3 contains 15 residues.

This sequence joins TRBV7-9 and TRBJ1-5, with 7 bases that match TRBD1. The CDR3 has 16 residues. From germline, CDR1 is SEHNR and CDR2 FQNEAQ (reference sequence). The V gene end was trimmed by 1 base and the J gene end by 0 bases; junction bases not matched to a gene: 3. The CDR3 nucleotides read TGTGCCAGCAGCTTAGGTACAGGGGCTAGCAATCAGCCCCAGCATTTT. This codes for CASSLGTGASNQPQHF.

A few counts support this clone. This chain joins TRBV6-5 and TRBJ1-6, with D possibly TRBD1 on 6 matching bases. Trimming cost V 7 bases and J 6 bases, with 16 bases left between them. Germline CDR1 and CDR2: MNHEY and SVGAGI. The CDR3 is 15 amino acids. The DNA for the CDR3 is TGTGCCAGCATGGAGTTCGGACAGATTAATTCACCCCTCCACTTT. Its translation: CASMEFGQINSPLHF.

The sample holds many counts of this clone. The chain carries TRBV2 and TRBJ1-2; TRBD1 agrees at 9 bases. V lost 6 bases, J lost 6 bases, and 5 bases stayed unmatched. This CDR3 region has 13 residues. Germline V CDR1 and CDR2: SNHLY, FYNNEI. The CDR3 is CASRGDREDGYTF. The CDR3 region has the DNA TGTGCCAGCAGGGGGGACAGGGAGGATGGCTACACCTTC.

This clone has a handful of counts. The rearrangement uses TRBV18 and TRBJ1-6, with 10 nucleotides matching TRBD1. V was clipped by 4 bases and J by 8 bases; unmatched bases: 2. This CDR3 region has 14 residues. Germline V lookup: CDR1 KGHSH, CDR2 LQKENI. The CDR3 loop reads CASSRDRGDSPLHF. The DNA for the CDR3 is TGTGCCAGCTCACGGGACAGGGGTGATTCACCCCTCCACTTT.

The chain uses TRBV19 and TRBJ1-2; D possibly corresponds to TRBD1 (6 bases). CDR3 length equals 15 residues. Germline CDR1 and CDR2: LNHDA and SQIVND (reference sequence). V shed 3 bases and J shed 5 bases, with 16 bases lying between them. DNA of the CDR3: TGTGCCAGTAGTATTAGGACAGACTTGAATTATGGCTACACCTTC. Its protein product is CASSIRTDLNYGYTF.

J is TRBJ2-1 and V is TRBV14; D perhaps matches TRBD1 (8 bases). CDR1 and CDR2 (germline): SGHDN, FVKESK. The CDR3 spans 18 residues. V lost 7 bases and J lost 5, with 27 bases in between. The CDR3 bases are TGTGCCAGCAACTCACAAGCGGGGAACAGGGGGTTGAACAATGAGCAGTTCTTC. Amino acids: CASNSQAGNRGLNNEQFF.

V usage is TRBV19 and J usage is TRBJ1-1; weak D call: TRBD1 (6 bases). V shed 2 bases and J shed 11 bases, with 15 bases lying between them. The V gene's germline CDR1 is LNHDA and CDR2 SQIVND (reference sequence). The CDR3 covers 13 residues. The chain's CDR3 is CASSINREIGAFF. CDR3 nucleotide sequence: TGTGCCAGTAGTATAAACAGGGAAATCGGGGCTTTCTTT. The complete variable domain, with remaining parts taken from reference TRBV19 and TRBJ1-1, reads DGGITQSPKYLFRKEGQNVTLSCEQNLNHDAMYWYRQDPGQGLRLIYYSQIVNDFQKGDIAEGYSVSREKKESFPLTVTSAQKNPTAFYLCASSINREIGAFFGQGTRLTVV.

The chain is built from TRBV29-1 and TRBJ2-2, with D perhaps matching TRBD1 (6 bases). Trimming left V 7 bases short and J 3 bases short, with 15 bases between. The CDR3 totals 14 residues. Germline CDR1 is SQVTM and CDR2 is ANQGSEA. CDR3 residues: CSAKGEFYTGELFF. CDR3 nucleotide sequence: TGCAGCGCGAAGGGGGAGTTTTACACCGGGGAGCTGTTTTTT.

The chain recombines TRBV6-5 with TRBJ2-7; 10 nucleotides match TRBD1. The germline V gene has CDR1 MNHEY and CDR2 SVGAGI. This CDR3 comprises 14 residues. V was pared by 6 bases and J by 5 bases, with 7 bases of the junction left unmatched. The CDR3 here is CASRLGTGAHEQYF. CDR3 bases: TGTGCCAGCAGGTTGGGGACAGGGGCCCACGAGCAGTACTTC.

The V and J genes are TRBV29-1 and TRBJ1-1; D not resolved. Germline V gives CDR1 SQVTM, CDR2 ANQGSEA. V was shortened by 6 bases and J by 1 base, with 9 bases between the two germline ends. This CDR3 region has 12 residues. CDR3 sequence: CSVFAENTEAFF. CDR3 coding DNA: TGCAGCGTGTTTGCAGAGAACACTGAAGCTTTCTTT.

The V gene is TRBV4-1, the J gene TRBJ2-4; TRBD2 might be the D (7 bases). CDR1 MGHRA and CDR2 YSYEKL come from the germline V gene. V was trimmed by 3 bases and J by 12 bases, leaving 24 bases between them. This CDR3 is built from 16 residues. CDR3 in amino acids: CASSHPPYRGAGYQYF. CDR3 DNA: TGCGCCAGCAGCCACCCCCCTTACCGGGGGGCGGGGTATCAGTACTTC.

This clone was observed a single time. V usage is TRBV24-1 and J usage is TRBJ2-7; 10 nucleotides match TRBD2. The germline gives CDR1 KGHDR, CDR2 SFDVKD. The trim removed 1 base at V and 7 bases at J, leaving 6 bases unmatched. The CDR3 has 15 amino acids. CDR3 nucleotides: TGTGCCACCAGTGATTTCGTAGCGGGAGGACTGGAGCAGTACTTC. This gives the protein CATSDFVAGGLEQYF.

The chain uses TRBV7-6 and TRBJ2-7; 9 bases are shared with TRBD2. The CDR3 covers 18 residues. Germline V gives CDR1 SGHVS, CDR2 FNYEAQ. Unmatched junction bases numbered 11, after V lost 2 bases and J lost 0 bases. The CDR3 loop is CASSLIPSSGDSSYEQYF. Here the CDR3 DNA reads TGTGCCAGCAGCTTAATCCCGTCTAGCGGGGATAGCTCCTACGAGCAGTACTTC.

V and J are TRBV29-1 and TRBJ1-2; TRBD1 matches at 10 bases. The germline V gene has CDR1 SQVTM and CDR2 ANQGSEA. The V and J ends lost 6 bases and 7 bases, in that order; junction bases with no gene match: 14. The CDR3 totals 15 residues. In nucleotides, the CDR3 is TGCAGCGTGGACCTTCATTCGACAGGGGGCCCTGGCTACACCTTC. Encoded protein: CSVDLHSTGGPGYTF.

The rearrangement joins TRBV5-8 to TRBJ1-1; 8 bases align to TRBD1. CDR1 is SGHTS and CDR2 is YDEGEE in the germline V gene. This CDR3 is 14 amino acids long. V dropped 4 bases and J dropped 6; count of bases not matched to a gene: 8. CDR3 loop: CASSLGQVGAEAFF. DNA for the CDR3: TGTGCCAGCAGCCTGGGACAGGTCGGGGCTGAAGCTTTCTTT.